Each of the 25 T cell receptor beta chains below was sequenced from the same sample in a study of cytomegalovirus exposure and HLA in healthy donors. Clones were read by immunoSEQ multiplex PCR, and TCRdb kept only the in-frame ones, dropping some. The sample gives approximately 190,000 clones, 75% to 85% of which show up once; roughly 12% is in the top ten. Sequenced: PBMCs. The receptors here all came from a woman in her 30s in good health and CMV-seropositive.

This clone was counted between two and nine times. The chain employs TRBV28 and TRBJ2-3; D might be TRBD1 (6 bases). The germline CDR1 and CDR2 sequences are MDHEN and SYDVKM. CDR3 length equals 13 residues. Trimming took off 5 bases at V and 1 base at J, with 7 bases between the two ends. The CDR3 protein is CASSGGGTDTQYF. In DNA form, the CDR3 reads TGTGCCAGCAGTGGGGGCGGCACAGATACGCAGTATTTT.

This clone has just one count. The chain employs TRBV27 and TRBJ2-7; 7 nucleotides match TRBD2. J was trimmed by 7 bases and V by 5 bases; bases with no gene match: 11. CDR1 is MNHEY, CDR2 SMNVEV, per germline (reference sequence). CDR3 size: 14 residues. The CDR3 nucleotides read TGTGCCAGCAGTAGCCGGGACTACGGGGGAGAGCAGTACTTC. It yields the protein CASSSRDYGGEQYF.

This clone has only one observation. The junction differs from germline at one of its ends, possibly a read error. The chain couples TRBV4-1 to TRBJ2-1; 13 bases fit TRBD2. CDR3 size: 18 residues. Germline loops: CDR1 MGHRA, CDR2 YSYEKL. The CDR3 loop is CASSQVSGLAGEGLGWIF. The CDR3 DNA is TGCGCCAGCAGCCAAGTATCCGGACTAGCGGGAGAAGGGCTCGGGTGGATCTTC.

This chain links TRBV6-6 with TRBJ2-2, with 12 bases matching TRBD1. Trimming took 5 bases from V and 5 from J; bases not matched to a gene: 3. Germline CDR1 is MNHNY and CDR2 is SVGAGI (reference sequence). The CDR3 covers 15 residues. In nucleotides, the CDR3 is TGTGCCAGCAGTCCGGGACAGGGGGCAACCGGGGAGCTGTTTTTT. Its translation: CASSPGQGATGELFF.

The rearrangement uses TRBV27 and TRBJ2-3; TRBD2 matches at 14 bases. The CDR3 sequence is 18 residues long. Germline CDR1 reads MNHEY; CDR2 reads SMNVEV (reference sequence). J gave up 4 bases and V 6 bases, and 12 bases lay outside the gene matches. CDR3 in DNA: TGTGCCAGCAGACCAGGGCTGGGACTAGCGGGAGTTGCAGATACGCAGTATTTT. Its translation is CASRPGLGLAGVADTQYF.

CDR3 nucleotide sequence: TGTGCCATCAGTGAGTCGAGCGGGAGAAACTACAATGAGCAGTTCTTC. Translating it yields CAISESSGRNYNEQFF. This rearrangement joins TRBV10-3 to TRBJ2-1; 8 bases are shared with TRBD2. The V and J ends lost 0 bases and 3 bases, in that order; junction bases with no gene match: 4. Germline assignment: CDR1 ENHRY and CDR2 SYGVKD. There are 16 residues in the CDR3.

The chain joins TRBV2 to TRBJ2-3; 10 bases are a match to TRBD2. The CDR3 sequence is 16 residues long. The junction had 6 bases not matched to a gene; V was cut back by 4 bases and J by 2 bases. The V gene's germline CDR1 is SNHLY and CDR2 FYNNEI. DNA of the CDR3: TGTGCCAGCAGTGTAGAACTAGCGGGGATCACAGATACGCAGTATTTT. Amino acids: CASSVELAGITDTQYF.

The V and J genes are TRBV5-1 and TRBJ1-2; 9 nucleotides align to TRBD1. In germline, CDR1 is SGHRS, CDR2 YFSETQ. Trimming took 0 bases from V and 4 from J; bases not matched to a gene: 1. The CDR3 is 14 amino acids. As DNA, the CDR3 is TGCGCCAGCAGCTTGGTACAGGGGGCCTATGGCTACACCTTC. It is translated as CASSLVQGAYGYTF.

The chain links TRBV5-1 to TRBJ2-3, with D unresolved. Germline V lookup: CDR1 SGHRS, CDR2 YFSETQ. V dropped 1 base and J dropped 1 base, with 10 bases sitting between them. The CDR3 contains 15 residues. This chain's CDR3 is CASSLKFAGTDTQYF. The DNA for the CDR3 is TGCGCCAGCAGCTTGAAGTTTGCGGGCACAGATACGCAGTATTTT.

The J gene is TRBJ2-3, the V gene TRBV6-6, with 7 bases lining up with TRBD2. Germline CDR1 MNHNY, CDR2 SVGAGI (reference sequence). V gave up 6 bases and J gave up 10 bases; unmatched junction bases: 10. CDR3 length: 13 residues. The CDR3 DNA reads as TGTGCCAGCAGACCCGAGAGCGGGAATGCGCAGTATTTT. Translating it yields CASRPESGNAQYF.

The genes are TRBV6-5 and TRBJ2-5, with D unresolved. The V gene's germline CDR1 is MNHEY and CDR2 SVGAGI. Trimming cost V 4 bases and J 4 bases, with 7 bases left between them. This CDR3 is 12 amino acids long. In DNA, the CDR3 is TGTGCCAGCAGTTCCGCCGGAGAGACCCAGTACTTC. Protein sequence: CASSSAGETQYF.

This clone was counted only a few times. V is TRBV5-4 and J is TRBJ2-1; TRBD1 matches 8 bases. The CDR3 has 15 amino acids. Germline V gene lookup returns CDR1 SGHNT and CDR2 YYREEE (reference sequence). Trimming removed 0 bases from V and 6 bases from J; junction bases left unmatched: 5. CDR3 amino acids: CASSLGTGYGNEQFF. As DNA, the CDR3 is TGTGCCAGCAGCTTGGGGACAGGGTACGGCAATGAGCAGTTCTTC.

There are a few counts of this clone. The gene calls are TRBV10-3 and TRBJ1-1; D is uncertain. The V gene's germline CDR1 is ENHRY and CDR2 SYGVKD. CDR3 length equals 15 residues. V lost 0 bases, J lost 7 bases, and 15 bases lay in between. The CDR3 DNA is TGTGCCATCAGTGAGTCCCTTGGCCCGGGAGGTGAAGCTTTCTTT. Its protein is CAISESLGPGGEAFF.

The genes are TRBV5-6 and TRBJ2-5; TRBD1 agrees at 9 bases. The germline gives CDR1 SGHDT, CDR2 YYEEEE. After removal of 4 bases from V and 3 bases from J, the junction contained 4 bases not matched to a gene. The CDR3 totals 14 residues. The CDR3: CASSVGQGKETQYF. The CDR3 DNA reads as TGTGCCAGCAGCGTAGGACAGGGGAAAGAGACCCAGTACTTC.

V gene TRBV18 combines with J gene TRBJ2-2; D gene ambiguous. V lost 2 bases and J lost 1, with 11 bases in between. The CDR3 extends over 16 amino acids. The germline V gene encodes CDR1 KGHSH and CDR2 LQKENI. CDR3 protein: CASSPNQNMNTGELFF. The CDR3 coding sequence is TGTGCCAGCTCACCAAACCAAAACATGAACACCGGGGAGCTGTTTTTT.

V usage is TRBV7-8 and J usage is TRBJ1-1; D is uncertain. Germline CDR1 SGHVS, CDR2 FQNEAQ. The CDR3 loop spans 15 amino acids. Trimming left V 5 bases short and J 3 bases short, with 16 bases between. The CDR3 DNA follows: TGTGCCAGCAGCCTACAGTTCGTTTGGCACACTGAAGCTTTCTTT. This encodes CASSLQFVWHTEAFF.

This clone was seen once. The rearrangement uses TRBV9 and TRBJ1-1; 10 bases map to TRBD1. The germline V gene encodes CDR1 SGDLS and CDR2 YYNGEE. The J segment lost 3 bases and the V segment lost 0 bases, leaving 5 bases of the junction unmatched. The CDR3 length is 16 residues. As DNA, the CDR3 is TGTGCCAGCAGCGTAGGCGGGACAGGGGAGTACACTGAAGCTTTCTTT. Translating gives CASSVGGTGEYTEAFF.

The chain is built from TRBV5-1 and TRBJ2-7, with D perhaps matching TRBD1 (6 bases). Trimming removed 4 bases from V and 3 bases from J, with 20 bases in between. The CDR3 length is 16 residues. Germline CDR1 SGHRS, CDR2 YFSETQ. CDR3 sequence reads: CASSDVVGSRGYEQYF. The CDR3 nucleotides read TGCGCCAGCAGCGATGTGGTTGGGAGCAGGGGCTACGAGCAGTACTTC.

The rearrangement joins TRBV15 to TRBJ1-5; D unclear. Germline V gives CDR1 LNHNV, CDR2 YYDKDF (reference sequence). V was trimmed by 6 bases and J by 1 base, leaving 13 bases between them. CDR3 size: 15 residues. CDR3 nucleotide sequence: TGTGCCACCAGGACCCATACGGGGAGCAATCAGCCCCAGCATTTT. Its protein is CATRTHTGSNQPQHF.

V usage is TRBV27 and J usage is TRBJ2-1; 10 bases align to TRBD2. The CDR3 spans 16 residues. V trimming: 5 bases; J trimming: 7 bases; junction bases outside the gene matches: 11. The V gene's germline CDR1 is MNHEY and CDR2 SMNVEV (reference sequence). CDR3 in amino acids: CASSPTPSGSRNEQFF. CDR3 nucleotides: TGTGCCAGCAGTCCAACTCCTAGCGGGAGTCGGAATGAGCAGTTCTTC.

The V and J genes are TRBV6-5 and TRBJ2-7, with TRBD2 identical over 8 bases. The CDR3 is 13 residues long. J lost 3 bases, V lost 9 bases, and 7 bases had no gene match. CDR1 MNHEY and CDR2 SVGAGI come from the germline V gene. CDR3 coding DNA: TGTGCCAGTACAAGCGGGAGAGTCTACGAGCAGTACTTC. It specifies CASTSGRVYEQYF.

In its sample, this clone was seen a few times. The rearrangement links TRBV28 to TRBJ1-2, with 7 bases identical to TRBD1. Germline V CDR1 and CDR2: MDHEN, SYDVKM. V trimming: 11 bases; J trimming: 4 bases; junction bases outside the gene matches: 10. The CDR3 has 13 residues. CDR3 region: CAGRKQGSYGYTF. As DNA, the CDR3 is TGTGCCGGAAGGAAACAGGGGAGCTATGGCTACACCTTC.

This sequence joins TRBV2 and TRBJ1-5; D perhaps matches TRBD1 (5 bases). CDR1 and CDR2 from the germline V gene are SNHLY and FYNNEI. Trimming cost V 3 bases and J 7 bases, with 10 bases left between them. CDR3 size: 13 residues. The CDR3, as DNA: TGTGCCAGCAGTGAGGGGGGGGTCCAGCCCCAGCATTTT. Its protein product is CASSEGGVQPQHF.

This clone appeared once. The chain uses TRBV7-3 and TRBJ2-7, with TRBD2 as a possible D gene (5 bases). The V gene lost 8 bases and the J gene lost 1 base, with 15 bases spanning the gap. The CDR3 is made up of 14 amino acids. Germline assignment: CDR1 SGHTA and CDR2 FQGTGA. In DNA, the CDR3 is TGTGCCAGCTCTAAGCCGGGCGGGTCCTACGAGCAGTACTTC. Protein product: CASSKPGGSYEQYF.

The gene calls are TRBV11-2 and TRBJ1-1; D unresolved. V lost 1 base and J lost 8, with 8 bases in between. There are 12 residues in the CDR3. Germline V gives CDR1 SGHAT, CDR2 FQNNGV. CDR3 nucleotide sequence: TGTGCCAGCAGCTTAGTGAACAGAGAAGCTTTCTTT. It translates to CASSLVNREAFF. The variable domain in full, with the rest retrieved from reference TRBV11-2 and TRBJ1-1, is EAGVAQSPRYKIIEKRQSVAFWCNPISGHATLYWYQQILGQGPKLLIQFQNNGVVDDSQLPKDRFSAERLKGVDSTLKIQPAKLEDSAVYLCASSLVNREAFFGQGTRLTVV.